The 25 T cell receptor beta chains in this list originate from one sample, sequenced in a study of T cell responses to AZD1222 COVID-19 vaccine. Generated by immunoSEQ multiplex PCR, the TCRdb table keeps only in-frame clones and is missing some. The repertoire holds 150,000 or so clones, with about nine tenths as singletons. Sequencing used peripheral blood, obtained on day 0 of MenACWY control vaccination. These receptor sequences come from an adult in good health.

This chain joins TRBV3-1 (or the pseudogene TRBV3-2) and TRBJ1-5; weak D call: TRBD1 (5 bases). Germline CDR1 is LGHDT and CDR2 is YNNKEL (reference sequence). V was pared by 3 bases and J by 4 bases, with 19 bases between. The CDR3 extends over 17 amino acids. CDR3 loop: CASSHGARGQPNQPQHF. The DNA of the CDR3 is TGTGCCAGCAGCCATGGGGCGCGTGGGCAGCCAAATCAGCCCCAGCATTTT.

The CDR3: CASSLAGGEGYGYTF. DNA of the CDR3: TGTGCCAGCAGCTTAGCAGGGGGCGAAGGCTATGGCTACACCTTC. The chain uses TRBV7-9 and TRBJ1-2; 7 positions agree with TRBD1. This CDR3 contains 15 residues. V was pared by 0 bases and J by 4 bases, with 5 bases of the junction left unmatched. Looked up from germline, CDR1 is SEHNR and CDR2 is FQNEAQ (reference sequence).

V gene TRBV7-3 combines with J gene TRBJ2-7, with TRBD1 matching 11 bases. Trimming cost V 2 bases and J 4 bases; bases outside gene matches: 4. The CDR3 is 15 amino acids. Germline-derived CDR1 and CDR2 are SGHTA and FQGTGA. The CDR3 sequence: CASSLPGTGGYEQYF. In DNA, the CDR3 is TGTGCCAGCAGCTTACCTGGGACAGGGGGTTACGAGCAGTACTTC.

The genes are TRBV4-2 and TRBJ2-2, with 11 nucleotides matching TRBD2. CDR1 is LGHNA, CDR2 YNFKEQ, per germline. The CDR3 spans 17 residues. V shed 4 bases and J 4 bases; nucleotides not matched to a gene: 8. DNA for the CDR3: TGTGCCAGCAGCCTTCATAGCGGGGGGGCCGGCACCGGGGAGCTGTTTTTT. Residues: CASSLHSGGAGTGELFF.

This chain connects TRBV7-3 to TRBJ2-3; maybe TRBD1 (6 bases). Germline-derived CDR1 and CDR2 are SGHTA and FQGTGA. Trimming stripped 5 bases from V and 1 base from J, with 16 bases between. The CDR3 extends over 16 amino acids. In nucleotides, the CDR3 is TGTGCCAGCAGCCCACAGGGCCCGACCCGCACAGATACGCAGTATTTT. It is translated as CASSPQGPTRTDTQYF.

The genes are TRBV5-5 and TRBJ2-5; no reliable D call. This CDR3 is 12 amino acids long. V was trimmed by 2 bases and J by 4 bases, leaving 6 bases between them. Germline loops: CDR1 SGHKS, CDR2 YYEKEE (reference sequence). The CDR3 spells CASSFSAETQYF. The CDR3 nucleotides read TGTGCCAGCAGCTTCAGTGCAGAGACCCAGTACTTC. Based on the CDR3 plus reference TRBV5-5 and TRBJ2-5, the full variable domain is DAGVTQSPTHLIKTRGQQVTLRCSPISGHKSVSWYQQVLGQGPQFIFQYYEKEERGRGNFPDRFSARQFPNYSSELNVNALLLGDSALYLCASSFSAETQYFGPGTRLLVL.

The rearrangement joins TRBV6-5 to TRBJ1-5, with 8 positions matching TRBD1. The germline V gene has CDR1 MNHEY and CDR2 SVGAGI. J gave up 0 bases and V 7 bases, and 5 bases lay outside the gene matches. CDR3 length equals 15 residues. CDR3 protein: CASKIGQGSNQPQHF. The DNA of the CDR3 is TGTGCCAGCAAGATCGGACAGGGTAGCAATCAGCCCCAGCATTTT.

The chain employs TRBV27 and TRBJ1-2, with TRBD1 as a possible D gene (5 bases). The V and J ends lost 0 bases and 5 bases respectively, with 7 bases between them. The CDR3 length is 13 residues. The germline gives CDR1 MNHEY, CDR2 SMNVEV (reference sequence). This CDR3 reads CASSLSTDYGYTF. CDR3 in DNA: TGTGCCAGCAGTTTATCGACAGATTATGGCTACACCTTC.

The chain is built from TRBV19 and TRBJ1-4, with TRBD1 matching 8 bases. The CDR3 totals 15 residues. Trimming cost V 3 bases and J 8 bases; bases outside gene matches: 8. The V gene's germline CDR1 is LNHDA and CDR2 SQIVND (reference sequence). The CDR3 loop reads CASSIGDRFPEKLFF. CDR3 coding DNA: TGTGCCAGTAGTATTGGGGACAGGTTTCCCGAAAAACTGTTTTTT.

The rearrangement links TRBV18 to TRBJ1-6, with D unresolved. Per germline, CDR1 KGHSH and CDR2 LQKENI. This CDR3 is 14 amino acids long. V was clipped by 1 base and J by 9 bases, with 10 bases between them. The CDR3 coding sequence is TGTGCCAGCTCACCACGGGTTAGTACTTCACCCCTCCACTTT. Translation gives CASSPRVSTSPLHF.

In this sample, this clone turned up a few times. The CDR3 nucleotides read TGTGCCAGCAGCCACCTGGGACAGGCTGAGCAGTACGTC. Translating it yields CASSHLGQAEQYV. V gene TRBV14 combines with J gene TRBJ2-7, with 8 bases matching TRBD1. This CDR3 comprises 13 residues. Looked up from germline, CDR1 is SGHDN and CDR2 is FVKESK. The trim removed 3 bases at V and 7 bases at J, leaving 5 bases unmatched.

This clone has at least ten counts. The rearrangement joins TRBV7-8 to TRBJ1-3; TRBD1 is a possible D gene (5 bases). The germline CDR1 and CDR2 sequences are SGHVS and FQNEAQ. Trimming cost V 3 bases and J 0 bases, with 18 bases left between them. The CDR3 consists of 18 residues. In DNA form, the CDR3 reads TGTGCCAGCAGCTTTAATAGCAGACAGTCCTACTCTGGAAACACCATATATTTT. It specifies CASSFNSRQSYSGNTIYF. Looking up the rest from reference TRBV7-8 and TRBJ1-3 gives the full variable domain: GAGVSQSPRYKVAKRGQDVALRCDPISGHVSLFWYQQALGQGPEFLTYFQNEAQLDKSGLPSDRFFAERPEGSVSTLKIQRTQQEDSAVYLCASSFNSRQSYSGNTIYFGEGSWLTVV.

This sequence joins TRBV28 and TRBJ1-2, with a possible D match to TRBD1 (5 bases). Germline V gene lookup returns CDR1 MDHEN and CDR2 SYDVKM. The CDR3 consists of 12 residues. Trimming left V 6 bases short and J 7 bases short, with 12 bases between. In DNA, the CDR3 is TGTGCCAGCAGCGCCAGGGTGGGTGGCTACACCTTC. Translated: CASSARVGGYTF.

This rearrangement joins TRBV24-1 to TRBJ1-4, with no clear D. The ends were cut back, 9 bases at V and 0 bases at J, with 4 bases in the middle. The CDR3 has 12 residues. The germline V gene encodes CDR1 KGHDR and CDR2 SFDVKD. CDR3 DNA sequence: TGTGCCACCTCGGCAACTAATGAAAAACTGTTTTTT. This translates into CATSATNEKLFF.

CDR3 coding DNA: TGTGCCAGCAGGGATGCGACGCACACGAACACTGAAGCTTTCTTT. This gives the protein CASRDATHTNTEAFF. The chain is built from TRBV2 and TRBJ1-1; D is unresolved. The length of the CDR3 is 15 residues. With 6 bases removed from V and 1 base from J, the gap between germline ends came to 15 bases. CDR1 is SNHLY, CDR2 FYNNEI, per germline.

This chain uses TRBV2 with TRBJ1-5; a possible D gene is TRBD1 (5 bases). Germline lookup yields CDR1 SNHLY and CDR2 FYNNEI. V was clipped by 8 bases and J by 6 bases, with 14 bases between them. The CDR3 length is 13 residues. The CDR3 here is CASAQGGVQPQHF. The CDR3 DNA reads TGTGCCAGCGCTCAGGGTGGAGTTCAGCCCCAGCATTTT.

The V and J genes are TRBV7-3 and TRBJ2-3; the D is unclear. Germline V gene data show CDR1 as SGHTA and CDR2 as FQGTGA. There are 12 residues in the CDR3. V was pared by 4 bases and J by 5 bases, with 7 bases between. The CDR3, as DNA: TGTGCCAGCAGCTCTGGTGGAGATACGCAGTATTTT. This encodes CASSSGGDTQYF.

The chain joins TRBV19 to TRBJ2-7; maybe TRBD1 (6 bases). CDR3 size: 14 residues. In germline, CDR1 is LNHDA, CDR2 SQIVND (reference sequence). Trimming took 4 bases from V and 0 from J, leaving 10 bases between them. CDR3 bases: TGTGCCAGTAGTACAGGGGCCAGCTCCTACGAGCAGTACTTC. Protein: CASSTGASSYEQYF.

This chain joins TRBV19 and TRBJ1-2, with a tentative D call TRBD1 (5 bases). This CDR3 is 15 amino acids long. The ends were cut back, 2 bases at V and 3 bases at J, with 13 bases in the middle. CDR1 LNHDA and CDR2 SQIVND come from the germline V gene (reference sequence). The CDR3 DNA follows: TGTGCCAGTAGTATACAGGGCTCCCGATACTATGGCTACACCTTC. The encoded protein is CASSIQGSRYYGYTF.

CDR3 protein: CASSIGNQETQYF. For the CDR3, the DNA is TGTGCCAGTAGTATAGGCAACCAAGAGACCCAGTACTTC. The gene calls are TRBV19 and TRBJ2-5; the D is unclear. The V and J ends lost 1 base and 0 bases respectively, with 3 bases between them. The CDR3 spans 13 residues. Germline V gives CDR1 LNHDA, CDR2 SQIVND (reference sequence). The full variable domain, with the rest looked up from reference TRBV19 and TRBJ2-5, is DGGITQSPKYLFRKEGQNVTLSCEQNLNHDAMYWYRQDPGQGLRLIYYSQIVNDFQKGDIAEGYSVSREKKESFPLTVTSAQKNPTAFYLCASSIGNQETQYFGPGTRLLVL.

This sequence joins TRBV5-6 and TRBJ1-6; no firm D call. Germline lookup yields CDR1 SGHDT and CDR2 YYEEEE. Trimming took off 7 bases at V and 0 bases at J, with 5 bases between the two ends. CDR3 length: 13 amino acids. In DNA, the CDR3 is TGTGCCAGCCGGGGCTCCTATAATTCACCCCTCCACTTT. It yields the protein CASRGSYNSPLHF.

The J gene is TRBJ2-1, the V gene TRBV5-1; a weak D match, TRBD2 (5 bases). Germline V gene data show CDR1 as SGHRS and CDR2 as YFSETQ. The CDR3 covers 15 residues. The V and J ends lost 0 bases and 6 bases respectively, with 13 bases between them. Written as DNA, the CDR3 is TGCGCCAGCAGCTTGGAGGGAGAATTCGGCAATGAGCAGTTCTTC. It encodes CASSLEGEFGNEQFF.

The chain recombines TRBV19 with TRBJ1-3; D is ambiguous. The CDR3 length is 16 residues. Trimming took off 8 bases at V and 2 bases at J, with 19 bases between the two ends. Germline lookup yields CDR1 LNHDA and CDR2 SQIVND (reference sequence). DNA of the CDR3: TGTGCCAGTGCAGGAGGGCCCTTGGATCCTGGAAACACCATATATTTT. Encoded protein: CASAGGPLDPGNTIYF.

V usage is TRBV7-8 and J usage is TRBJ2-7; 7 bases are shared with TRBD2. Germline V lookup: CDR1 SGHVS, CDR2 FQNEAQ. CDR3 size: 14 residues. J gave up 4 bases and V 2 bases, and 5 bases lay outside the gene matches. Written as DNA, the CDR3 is TGTGCCAGCAGCTTATTTTCGCGGGAGTACGAGCAGTACTTC. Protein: CASSLFSREYEQYF.

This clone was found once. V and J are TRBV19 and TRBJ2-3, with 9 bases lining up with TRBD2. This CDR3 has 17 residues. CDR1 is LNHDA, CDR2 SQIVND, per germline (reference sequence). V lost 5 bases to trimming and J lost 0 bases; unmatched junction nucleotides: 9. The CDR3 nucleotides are TGTGCCAGTAGTCCCCGGGCTAGCGGGGACAGCACAGATACGCAGTATTTT. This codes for CASSPRASGDSTDTQYF. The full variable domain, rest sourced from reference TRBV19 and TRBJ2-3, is DGGITQSPKYLFRKEGQNVTLSCEQNLNHDAMYWYRQDPGQGLRLIYYSQIVNDFQKGDIAEGYSVSREKKESFPLTVTSAQKNPTAFYLCASSPRASGDSTDTQYFGPGTRLTVL.